These T cell receptor beta chains were read from a single sample in a study of cytomegalovirus exposure and HLA in healthy donors. The assay was immunoSEQ multiplex PCR, and TCRdb's table has in-frame clones only and misses some. Of some 170,000 clones listed, roughly 77% are singletons. The sequenced material came from PBMCs. These receptors originate from a man aged 25 to 45 in good health and CMV-seropositive. CDR3s include the opening cysteine and the closing phenylalanine or tryptophan. A D gene is named only where the DNA matches it firmly. Only some rows state a clone size, as once, few, many or a class for expanded clones.

TRBV29-1	TRBJ2-1	NA	few	CSGESYNEQFF	TGCAGCGGAGAGTCCTACAATGAGCAGTTCTTC
TRBV5-6	TRBJ2-3	TRBD1	NA	CASSPSTGGIDTQYF	TGTGCCAGCAGCCCCTCGACAGGGGGCATAGATACGCAGTATTTT
TRBV4-1	TRBJ2-6	NA	few	CASSQAGANVLTF	TGCGCCAGCAGCCAAGCGGGGGCCAACGTCCTGACTTTC
TRBV28	TRBJ2-1	TRBD1	NA	CASSYRGRNEQFF	TGTGCCAGCAGTTACAGGGGGCGCAATGAGCAGTTCTTC
TRBV29-1	TRBJ1-5	NA	NA	CSVDQPQHF	TGCAGCGTCGATCAGCCCCAGCATTTT
TRBV5-6	TRBJ1-2	TRBD1	NA	CASSWGDRPLYGYTF	TGTGCCAGCAGCTGGGGGGACAGACCACTCTATGGCTACACCTTC
TRBV30	TRBJ2-3	NA	NA	CAWTQGNADTQYF	TGTGCCTGGACTCAGGGGAACGCAGATACGCAGTATTTT
TRBV4-3	TRBJ2-1	TRBD2	NA	CASSQGLAGGFNEQFF	TGCGCCAGCAGCCAAGGGTTAGCGGGGGGGTTCAATGAGCAGTTCTTC
TRBV6-5	TRBJ2-7	TRBD1	NA	CASSNRGLSYEQYF	TGTGCCAGCAGTAACAGGGGTTTGAGCTACGAGCAGTACTTC
TRBV6-5	TRBJ2-7	TRBD2	NA	CASSPSGGESYEQYF	TGTGCCAGCAGTCCCAGCGGGGGGGAATCCTACGAGCAGTACTTC
TRBV27	TRBJ2-6	NA	NA	CASSSPGLSGANVLTF	TGTGCCAGCAGTTCCCCTGGGCTCTCTGGGGCCAACGTCCTGACTTTC
TRBV5-4	TRBJ2-2	TRBD2	NA	CASSLGSGDTGELFF	TGTGCCAGCAGCTTGGGAAGCGGGGACACCGGGGAGCTGTTTTTT
TRBV7-9	TRBJ1-2	TRBD1	NA	CASSPPGAGGGYGYTF	TGTGCCAGCAGCCCGCCTGGGGCAGGGGGTGGCTATGGCTACACCTTC
TRBV2	TRBJ1-2	TRBD1	NA	CASRDRGVSHGYTF	TGTGCCAGCAGAGACAGGGGGGTGTCTCATGGCTACACCTTC
TRBV30	TRBJ1-5	NA	NA	CAWRPGQGIGQPQHF	TGTGCCTGGAGGCCGGGGCAGGGGATAGGTCAGCCCCAGCATTTT
TRBV10-1	TRBJ2-2	NA	NA	CASSEFTGRTGELFF	TGCGCCAGCAGTGAGTTTACAGGGCGGACCGGGGAGCTGTTTTTT
TRBV4-2	TRBJ2-7	TRBD1	NA	CASSPTGGVSYEQYF	TGTGCCAGCAGCCCCACAGGGGGCGTATCCTACGAGCAGTACTTC
TRBV7-9	TRBJ2-7	NA	NA	CASSRDGGGDEQYF	TGTGCCAGCAGCCGGGACGGAGGGGGCGACGAGCAGTACTTC
TRBV11-2	TRBJ1-3	NA	NA	CASSSHRDSRGTIYF	TGTGCCAGCAGCTCACACCGGGACTCAAGGGGCACCATATATTTT
TRBV5-6	TRBJ1-2	TRBD1	NA	CASSPPGQVLYGYTF	TGTGCCAGCAGTCCTCCTGGACAGGTACTTTATGGCTACACCTTC
TRBV7-2	TRBJ2-5	NA	NA	CASSPYRDGETQYF	TGTGCCAGCAGCCCCTACAGGGATGGGGAGACCCAGTACTTC
TRBV21-1	TRBJ1-5	NA	NA	CASSKPQTVNQPQHF	TGTGCCAGCAGCAAACCCCAGACAGTTAATCAGCCCCAGCATTTT
TRBV21-1	TRBJ2-7	NA	NA	CASSKVNISYEQYF	TGTGCCAGCAGCAAAGTAAACATCTCCTACGAGCAGTACTTC
TRBV5-6	TRBJ1-4	NA	once	CASSLIGDSNEKLFF	TGTGCCAGCAGCTTGATCGGGGACTCTAATGAAAAACTGTTTTTT
TRBV28	TRBJ1-2	NA	NA	CASSGNRVSGYTF	TGTGCCAGCAGTGGAAACAGGGTTAGTGGCTACACCTTC
TRBV6-1	TRBJ2-1	NA	NA	CASSVASGLVYNEQFF	TGTGCCAGCAGTGTAGCGAGCGGGTTGGTCTACAATGAGCAGTTCTTC
TRBV6-5	TRBJ2-1	NA	few	CASRKAGPAYNEQFF	TGTGCCAGCAGGAAAGCGGGCCCCGCCTACAATGAGCAGTTCTTC
TRBV7-8	TRBJ2-2	TRBD2	NA	CASSLVSGGLTGELFF	TGTGCCAGCAGCTTAGTTAGCGGGGGCCTCACCGGGGAGCTGTTTTTT